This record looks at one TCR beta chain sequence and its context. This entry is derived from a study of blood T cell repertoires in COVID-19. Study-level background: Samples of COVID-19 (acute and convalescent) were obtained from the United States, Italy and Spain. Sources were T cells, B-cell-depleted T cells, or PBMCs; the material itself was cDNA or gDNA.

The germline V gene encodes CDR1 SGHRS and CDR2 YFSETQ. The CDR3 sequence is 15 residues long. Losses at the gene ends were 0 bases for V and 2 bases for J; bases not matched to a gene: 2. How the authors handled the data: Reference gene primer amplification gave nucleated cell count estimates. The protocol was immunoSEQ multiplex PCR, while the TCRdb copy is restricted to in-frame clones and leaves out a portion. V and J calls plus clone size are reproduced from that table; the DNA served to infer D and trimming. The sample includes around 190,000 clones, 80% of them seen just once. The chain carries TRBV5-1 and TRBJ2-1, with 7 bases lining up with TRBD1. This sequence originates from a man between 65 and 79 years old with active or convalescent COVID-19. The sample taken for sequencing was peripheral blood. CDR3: CASSLVGGPYNEQFF. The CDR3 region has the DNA TGCGCCAGCAGCTTGGTAGGGGGCCCCTACAATGAGCAGTTCTTC.